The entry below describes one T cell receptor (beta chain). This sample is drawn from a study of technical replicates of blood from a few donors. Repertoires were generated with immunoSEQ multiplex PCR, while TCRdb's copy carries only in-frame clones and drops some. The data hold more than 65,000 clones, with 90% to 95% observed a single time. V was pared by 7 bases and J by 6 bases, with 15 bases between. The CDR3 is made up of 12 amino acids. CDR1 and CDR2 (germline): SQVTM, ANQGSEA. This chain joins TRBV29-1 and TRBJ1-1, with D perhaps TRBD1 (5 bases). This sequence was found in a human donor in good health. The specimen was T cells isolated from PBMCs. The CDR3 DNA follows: TGCAGCGGAAGGGACGGGGGTTCTGAAGCTTTCTTT. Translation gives CSGRDGGSEAFF.